This note documents a single TCR beta chain sequence. The data originate from a study of CD8 T cells in Susac syndrome. Germline CDR1 SQVTM, CDR2 ANQGSEA. This CDR3 spans 15 amino acids. The V gene end was trimmed by 6 bases and the J gene end by 3 bases; junction bases not matched to a gene: 10. Reverse transcription of roughly 0.5 to 1 ug RNA was performed with random hexamers. A multiplex approach, immunoSEQ multiplex PCR, amplified TCR beta CDR3 across 54 Vbeta and 13 Jbeta. TCRdb recomputed calls from the immunoSEQ multiplex PCR reads with MiXCR, one row per CDR3 protein. The sample has some 160,000 distinct CDR3 sequences, around 96% seen once.

The chain couples TRBV29-1 to TRBJ2-4, with 8 positions matching TRBD1. Sequencing was done on a sample of CD8+ T cells from PBMCs. The sequence came from a human donor with multiple sclerosis. The CDR3 sequence is CSVGGQELDKNIQYF. CDR3 DNA: TGCAGCGTGGGGGGACAGGAATTAGACAAAAACATTCAGTACTTC.